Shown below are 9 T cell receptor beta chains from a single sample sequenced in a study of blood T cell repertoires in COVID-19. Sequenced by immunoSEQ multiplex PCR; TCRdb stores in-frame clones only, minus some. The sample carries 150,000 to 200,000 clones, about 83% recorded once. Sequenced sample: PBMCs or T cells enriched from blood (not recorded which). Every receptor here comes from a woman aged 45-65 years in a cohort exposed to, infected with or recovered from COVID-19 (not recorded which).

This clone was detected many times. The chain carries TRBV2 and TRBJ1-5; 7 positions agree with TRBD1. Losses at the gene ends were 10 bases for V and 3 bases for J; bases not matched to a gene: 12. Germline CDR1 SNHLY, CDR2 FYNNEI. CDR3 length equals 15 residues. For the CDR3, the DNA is TGTGCCACGAAAGGGGGCGGTCATGCCAATCAGCCCCAGCATTTT. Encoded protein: CATKGGGHANQPQHF. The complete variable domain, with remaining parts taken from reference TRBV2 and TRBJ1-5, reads EPEVTQTPSHQVTQMGQEVILRCVPISNHLYFYWYRQILGQKVEFLVSFYNNEISEKSEIFDDQFSVERPDGSNFTLKIRSTKLEDSAMYFCATKGGGHANQPQHFGDGTRLSIL.

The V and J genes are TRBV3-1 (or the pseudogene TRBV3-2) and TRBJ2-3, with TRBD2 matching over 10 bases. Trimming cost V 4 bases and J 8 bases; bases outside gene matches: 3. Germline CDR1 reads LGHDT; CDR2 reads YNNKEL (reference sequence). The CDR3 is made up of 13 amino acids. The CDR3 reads CASSLSSGGTQYF. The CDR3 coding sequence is TGTGCCAGCAGCCTCTCTAGCGGGGGTACGCAGTATTTT.

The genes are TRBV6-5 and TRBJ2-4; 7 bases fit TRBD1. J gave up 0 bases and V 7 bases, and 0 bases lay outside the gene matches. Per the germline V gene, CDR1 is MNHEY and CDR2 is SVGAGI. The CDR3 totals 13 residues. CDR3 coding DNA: TGTGCCAGCAAGGGGGCAGCCAAAAACATTCAGTACTTC. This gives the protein CASKGAAKNIQYF.

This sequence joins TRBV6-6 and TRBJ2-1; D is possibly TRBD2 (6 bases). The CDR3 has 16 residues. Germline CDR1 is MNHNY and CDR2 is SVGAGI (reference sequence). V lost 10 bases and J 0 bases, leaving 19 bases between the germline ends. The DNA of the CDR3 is TGTGCCACTTTGGGCGGGACGGCTAGCTCCTACAATGAGCAGTTCTTC. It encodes CATLGGTASSYNEQFF.

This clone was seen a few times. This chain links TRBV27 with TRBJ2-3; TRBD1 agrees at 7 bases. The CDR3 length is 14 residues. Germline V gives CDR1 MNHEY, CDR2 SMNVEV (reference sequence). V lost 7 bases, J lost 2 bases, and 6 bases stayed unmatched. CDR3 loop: CASNPGQITDTQYF. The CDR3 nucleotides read TGTGCCAGCAACCCGGGACAGATCACAGATACGCAGTATTTT.

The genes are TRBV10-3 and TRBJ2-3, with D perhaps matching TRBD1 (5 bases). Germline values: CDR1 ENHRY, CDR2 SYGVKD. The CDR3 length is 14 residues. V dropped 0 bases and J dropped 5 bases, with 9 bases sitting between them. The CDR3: CAISESIGEDTQYF. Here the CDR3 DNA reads TGTGCCATCAGTGAGTCGATAGGGGAAGATACGCAGTATTTT.

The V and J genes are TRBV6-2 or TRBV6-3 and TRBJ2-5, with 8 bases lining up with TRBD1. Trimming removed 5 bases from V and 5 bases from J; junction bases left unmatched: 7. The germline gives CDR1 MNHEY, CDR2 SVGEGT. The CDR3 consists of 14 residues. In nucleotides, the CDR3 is TGTGCCAGCAGTCTTGACAGGGGCAGGGAGACCCAGTACTTC. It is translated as CASSLDRGRETQYF.

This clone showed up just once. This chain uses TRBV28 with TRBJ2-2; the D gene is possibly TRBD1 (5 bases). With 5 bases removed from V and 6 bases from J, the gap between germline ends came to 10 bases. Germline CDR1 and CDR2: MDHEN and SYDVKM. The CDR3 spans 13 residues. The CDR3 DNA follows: TGTGCCAGCAGTACCAGGGAAGCCGGGGAGCTGTTTTTT. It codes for CASSTREAGELFF.

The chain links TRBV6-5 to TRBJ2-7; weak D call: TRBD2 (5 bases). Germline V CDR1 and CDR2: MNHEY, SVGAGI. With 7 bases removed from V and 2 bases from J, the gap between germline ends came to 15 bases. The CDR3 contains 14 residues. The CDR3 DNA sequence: TGTGCCAGCACTGCTAGGACTTTGACCTACGAGCAGTACTTC. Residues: CASTARTLTYEQYF.